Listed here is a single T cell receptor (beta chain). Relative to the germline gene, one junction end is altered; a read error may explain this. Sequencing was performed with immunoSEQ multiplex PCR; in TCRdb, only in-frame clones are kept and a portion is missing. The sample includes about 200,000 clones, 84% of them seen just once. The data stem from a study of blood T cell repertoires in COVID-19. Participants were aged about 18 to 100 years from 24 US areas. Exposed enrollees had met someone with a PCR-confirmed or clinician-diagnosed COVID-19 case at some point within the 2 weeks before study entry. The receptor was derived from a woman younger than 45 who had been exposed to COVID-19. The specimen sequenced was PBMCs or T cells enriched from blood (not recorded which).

The CDR3 DNA is TGTGCCGGCAGCCAGAGGGCCGCCAACTCTGGAAACACCATATATTTT. Its translation is CAGSQRAANSGNTIYF. The rearrangement joins TRBV16 to TRBJ1-3, with D unresolved. The CDR3 spans 16 residues. Germline V gene data show CDR1 as KGHSY and CDR2 as FQNENV.